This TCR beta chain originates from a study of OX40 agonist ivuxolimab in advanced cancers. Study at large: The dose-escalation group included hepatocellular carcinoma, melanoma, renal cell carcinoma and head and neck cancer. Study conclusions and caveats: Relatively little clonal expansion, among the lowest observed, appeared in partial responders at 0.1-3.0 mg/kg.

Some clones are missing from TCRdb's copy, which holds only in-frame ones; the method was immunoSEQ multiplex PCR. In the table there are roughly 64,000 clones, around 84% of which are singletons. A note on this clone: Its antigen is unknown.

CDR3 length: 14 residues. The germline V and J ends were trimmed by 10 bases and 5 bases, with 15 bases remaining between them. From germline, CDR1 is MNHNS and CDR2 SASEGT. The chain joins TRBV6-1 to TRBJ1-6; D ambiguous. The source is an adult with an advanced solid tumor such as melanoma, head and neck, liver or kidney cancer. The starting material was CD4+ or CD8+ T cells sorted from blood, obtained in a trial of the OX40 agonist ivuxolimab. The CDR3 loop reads CATAPTWNNSPLHF. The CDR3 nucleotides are TGTGCCACCGCCCCGACATGGAATAATTCACCCCTCCACTTT.